This T cell receptor (beta chain) was sequenced during a study of human T cells and chemical hapten exposure. The sample's time point: pre-sensitization, week 0. Treatment of the sample: therapeutic diphenylcyclopropenone sensitization with weekly scalp DPC. The study's library attached unique molecular identifiers to single cDNA molecules. TCRdb redid the calling of the RACE reads with MiXCR, one entry per CDR3 protein. The table lists about 180,000 distinct CDR3 sequences, more than 25% of them singletons. This CDR3 contains 16 residues. CDR1 SGHTA and CDR2 FQGNSA come from the germline V gene. The J segment lost 2 bases and the V segment lost 1 base, leaving 3 bases of the junction unmatched.

The source material was whole blood, sampled in connection with sensitization to the hapten diphenylcyclopropenone (DPC). The sequence was collected from a woman in her twenties or thirties with alopecia areata. Some clones in this sample may be carry-over from other donors' samples. The chain combines TRBV7-2 with TRBJ2-1; 9 nucleotides line up with TRBD2. For the CDR3, the DNA is TGTGCCAGCAGCTTAGTTAGCGGGGGCGCCTACAATGAGCAGTTCTTC. It codes for CASSLVSGGAYNEQFF.